The 29 T cell receptor beta chains in this list originate from one sample, sequenced in a study of blood T cell repertoires in COVID-19. Measured with immunoSEQ multiplex PCR; TCRdb has only the in-frame clones, and not every one. The profile shows 200,000 to 250,000 clones, more than 80% of them singletons. The sequenced sample was peripheral blood. These receptors all come from an elderly woman with COVID-19, enrolled during active disease.

This clone was seen once. CDR3 in DNA: TGTGCCAGCTGGAACAGGGACGCTTTCCATGGCTACACCTTC. It encodes CASWNRDAFHGYTF. The chain combines TRBV6-5 with TRBJ1-2, with TRBD1 as a possible D gene (6 bases). This CDR3 has 14 amino acids. Germline-derived CDR1 and CDR2 are MNHEY and SVGAGI. The ends were cut back, 8 bases at V and 6 bases at J, with 19 bases in the middle.

The chain recombines TRBV5-1 with TRBJ2-3; possibly TRBD2 for D (5 bases). Germline CDR1 is SGHRS and CDR2 is YFSETQ. The CDR3 length is 16 residues. The ends were cut back, 1 base at V and 2 bases at J, with 14 bases in the middle. CDR3 sequence: CASSLIASGTTDTQYF. CDR3 DNA sequence: TGCGCCAGCAGCTTGATAGCCAGCGGAACCACAGATACGCAGTATTTT. Full variable domain (remainder filled in from reference TRBV5-1 and TRBJ2-3): KAGVTQTPRYLIKTRGQQVTLSCSPISGHRSVSWYQQTPGQGLQFLFEYFSETQRNKGNFPGRFSGRQFSNSRSEMNVSTLELGDSALYLCASSLIASGTTDTQYFGPGTRLTVL.

V and J are TRBV24-1 and TRBJ2-1; D is undetermined. Germline CDR1 is KGHDR and CDR2 is SFDVKD. V lost 5 bases and J lost 6, with 7 bases in between. The CDR3 is made up of 12 amino acids. Written as DNA, the CDR3 is TGTGCCACCAGTGCCGGGTCCAATGAGCAGTTCTTC. As protein: CATSAGSNEQFF.

The chain employs TRBV2 and TRBJ2-5; 10 bases align to TRBD2. J was trimmed by 3 bases and V by 6 bases; bases with no gene match: 13. The V gene's germline CDR1 is SNHLY and CDR2 FYNNEI. This CDR3 has 17 amino acids. Here the CDR3 reads CASSPAGGKGSEETQYF. In DNA form, the CDR3 reads TGTGCCAGCAGCCCAGCGGGGGGGAAGGGTTCGGAAGAGACCCAGTACTTC.

The sample holds one count of this clone. The V call is TRBV5-6, the J call TRBJ1-3; D gene unclear. In germline, CDR1 is SGHDT, CDR2 YYEEEE. Deletions cut 1 base from V and 0 bases from J, with 5 bases between. This CDR3 has 14 amino acids. The CDR3 DNA reads as TGTGCCAGCAGCTTGTACAACTCTGGAAACACCATATATTTT. Amino acid sequence: CASSLYNSGNTIYF.

The chain is built from TRBV5-1 and TRBJ2-6; 10 bases align to TRBD1. With 4 bases clipped from V and 4 bases from J, the junction kept 14 bases outside the gene matches. The germline V gene has CDR1 SGHRS and CDR2 YFSETQ. The CDR3 contains 19 residues. The CDR3 is CASSGAGTGVRTGANVLTF. The CDR3 nucleotides read TGCGCCAGCAGCGGAGCCGGGACAGGGGTACGGACCGGGGCCAACGTCCTGACTTTC.

The chain carries TRBV6-1 and TRBJ1-5, with unresolved D. This CDR3 has 14 amino acids. V was pared by 2 bases and J by 6 bases, with 11 bases between. Germline V gives CDR1 MNHNS, CDR2 SASEGT. The CDR3 protein is CASSEFYSGQPQHF. The CDR3 DNA reads TGTGCCAGCAGTGAATTCTACAGTGGTCAGCCCCAGCATTTT.

This sequence joins TRBV15 and TRBJ1-4, with TRBD1 identical over 8 bases. The V gene end was trimmed by 3 bases and the J gene end by 7 bases; junction bases not matched to a gene: 10. Germline V gives CDR1 LNHNV, CDR2 YYDKDF (reference sequence). The CDR3 length is 16 residues. CDR3 residues: CATSRAGTGEGEKLFF. The CDR3 nucleotides are TGTGCCACCAGCAGGGCCGGGACAGGAGAAGGTGAAAAACTGTTTTTT. The full variable domain, with the rest looked up from reference TRBV15 and TRBJ1-4, is DAMVIQNPRYQVTQFGKPVTLSCSQTLNHNVMYWYQQKSSQAPKLLFHYYDKDFNNEADTPDNFQSRRPNTSFCFLDIRSPGLGDTAMYLCATSRAGTGEGEKLFFGSGTQLSVL.

This clone has only a few counts. This rearrangement joins TRBV6-6 to TRBJ1-5, with no clear D. CDR3 length: 12 amino acids. Germline CDR1 is MNHNY and CDR2 is SVGAGI (reference sequence). Trimming left V 2 bases short and J 5 bases short, with 4 bases between. CDR3 bases: TGTGCCAGCAGTTACCCGGATCAGCCCCAGCATTTT. Translated, it gives CASSYPDQPQHF.

This sequence joins TRBV19 and TRBJ2-7; tentatively, D is TRBD2 (6 bases). Between the trimmed V and J ends, which lost 5 bases and 2 bases, there was a span of 19 bases. In germline, CDR1 is LNHDA, CDR2 SQIVND (reference sequence). The CDR3 spans 16 residues. DNA for the CDR3: TGTGCCAGTAGTGTCCGCCCGGGACTCACCACCTACGAGCAGTACTTC. It encodes CASSVRPGLTTYEQYF.

This chain uses TRBV6-5 with TRBJ1-4; 9 nucleotides match TRBD1. There are 12 residues in the CDR3. Germline CDR1 is MNHEY and CDR2 is SVGAGI. V shed 8 bases and J 15 bases; nucleotides not matched to a gene: 10. The CDR3 DNA reads TGTGCCAGCGACGAAACCGGGACAGGGTTGTTTTTT. It specifies CASDETGTGLFF.

The chain links TRBV7-8 to TRBJ2-3; D gene ambiguous. This CDR3 is 13 amino acids long. From germline, CDR1 is SGHVS and CDR2 FQNEAQ. Trimming shortened V by 3 bases and J by 2 bases, and 6 bases separated the two germline ends. The CDR3 here is CASSFTYTDTQYF. CDR3 in DNA: TGTGCCAGCAGCTTCACTTACACAGATACGCAGTATTTT.

The V call is TRBV29-1, the J call TRBJ1-2; D is uncertain. The V gene lost 1 base and the J gene lost 0 bases, with 6 bases spanning the gap. Germline CDR1 SQVTM, CDR2 ANQGSEA. The CDR3 runs 13 residues. CDR3 in DNA: TGCAGCGTTGAAGGTGCGGCTAACTATGGCTACACCTTC. This sequence encodes CSVEGAANYGYTF.

The chain recombines TRBV25-1 with TRBJ2-1, with 8 bases identical to TRBD2. V shed 5 bases, J shed 6 bases, and the junction held 3 bases outside the gene matches. The CDR3 contains 13 residues. Germline V gives CDR1 MGHDK, CDR2 SYGVNS. CDR3 loop: CASSMAGGNEQFF. Here the CDR3 DNA reads TGTGCCAGCAGTATGGCGGGAGGCAATGAGCAGTTCTTC.

Notes on this clone: Other DNA sequences in this sample translate to the same CDR3. This rearrangement joins TRBV5-1 to TRBJ1-1; D is ambiguous. The V gene's germline CDR1 is SGHRS and CDR2 YFSETQ. The CDR3 sequence is 13 residues long. Trimming removed 2 bases from V and 8 bases from J, with 13 bases in between. CDR3 coding DNA: TGCGCCAGCAGCTTCGGCCAGGAGGGAGAAGCTTTCTTT. The encoded protein is CASSFGQEGEAFF.

This clone was seen just once. V usage is TRBV6-5 and J usage is TRBJ2-3; unclear D gene. The germline V gene has CDR1 MNHEY and CDR2 SVGAGI. Trimming left V 6 bases short and J 1 base short, with 11 bases between. This CDR3 comprises 14 residues. The CDR3 sequence is CASSQREGTDTQYF. CDR3 coding DNA: TGTGCCAGCAGCCAGCGAGAAGGCACAGATACGCAGTATTTT.

CDR3 DNA: TGTGCCAGCAGCCCCACGGCGGGGCCCCTAAATCAGCCCCAGCATTTT. This codes for CASSPTAGPLNQPQHF. The V call is TRBV4-2, the J call TRBJ1-5, with a possible D match to TRBD1 (5 bases). Germline V lookup: CDR1 LGHNA, CDR2 YNFKEQ. Trimming shortened V by 4 bases and J by 4 bases, and 17 bases separated the two germline ends. The length of the CDR3 is 16 residues.

This clone was detected only once. This chain links TRBV7-9 with TRBJ1-5; TRBD1 matches 8 bases. Germline CDR1 and CDR2: SEHNR and FQNEAQ (reference sequence). The CDR3 loop spans 14 amino acids. The ends lost 4 bases at V and 5 bases at J; junction bases unmatched: 4. In DNA, the CDR3 is TGTGCCAGCAGCTCAGGACAGGGCCATCAGCCCCAGCATTTT. It is translated as CASSSGQGHQPQHF. Together with reference TRBV7-9 and TRBJ1-5, the CDR3 gives the full variable domain: DTGVSQNPRHKITKRGQNVTFRCDPISEHNRLYWYRQTLGQGPEFLTYFQNEAQLEKSRLLSDRFSAERPKGSFSTLEIQRTEQGDSAMYLCASSSGQGHQPQHFGDGTRLSIL.

Remarks on this clone: The sample has other DNA sequences that encode this CDR3 too. The chain uses TRBV3-1 (or the pseudogene TRBV3-2) and TRBJ1-1; D is undetermined. V was pared by 1 base and J by 2 bases, with 8 bases between. This CDR3 has 14 residues. Per the germline V gene, CDR1 is LGHDT and CDR2 is YNNKEL (reference sequence). The CDR3 DNA reads TGTGCCAGCAGCCAAGTCGGAGTTAACACTGAAGCTTTCTTT. This gives the protein CASSQVGVNTEAFF.

The V call is TRBV5-1, the J call TRBJ2-5, with TRBD1 as a possible D gene (5 bases). The CDR3 spans 14 residues. V gave up 0 bases and J gave up 2 bases, with 8 bases separating them. Germline assignment: CDR1 SGHRS and CDR2 YFSETQ. CDR3 residues: CASSLADRQETQYF. The CDR3 coding sequence is TGCGCCAGCAGCTTGGCCGACAGACAAGAGACCCAGTACTTC.

This chain uses TRBV9 with TRBJ2-5; 8 positions agree with TRBD2. The J segment lost 1 base and the V segment lost 7 bases, leaving 6 bases of the junction unmatched. CDR3 size: 14 residues. The germline gives CDR1 SGDLS, CDR2 YYNGEE. CDR3 region: CASAPSGSQETQYF. The CDR3 nucleotides read TGTGCCAGCGCTCCTAGCGGGTCCCAAGAGACCCAGTACTTC.

The V call is TRBV5-1, the J call TRBJ2-2, with a possible D match to TRBD1 (6 bases). The V gene lost 4 bases and the J gene lost 3 bases, with 10 bases spanning the gap. The CDR3 totals 14 residues. Germline CDR1 SGHRS, CDR2 YFSETQ. As DNA, the CDR3 is TGCGCCAGCAGCCCGGACAGATACACCGGGGAGCTGTTTTTT. It codes for CASSPDRYTGELFF. Drawing the rest from reference TRBV5-1 and TRBJ2-2, the complete variable domain is KAGVTQTPRYLIKTRGQQVTLSCSPISGHRSVSWYQQTPGQGLQFLFEYFSETQRNKGNFPGRFSGRQFSNSRSEMNVSTLELGDSALYLCASSPDRYTGELFFGEGSRLTVL.

The chain combines TRBV5-1 with TRBJ2-7; 9 bases map to TRBD2. The CDR3 consists of 14 residues. The V and J ends lost 4 bases and 3 bases, in that order; junction bases with no gene match: 5. CDR1 and CDR2 (germline): SGHRS, YFSETQ. The CDR3 region is CASSRSGSNYEQYF. CDR3 bases: TGCGCCAGCAGCCGTAGCGGGAGTAACTACGAGCAGTACTTC.

CDR3 sequence reads: CASILTSGQETQYF. In DNA, the CDR3 is TGTGCCAGCATTTTGACTAGCGGCCAAGAGACCCAGTACTTC. V is TRBV2 and J is TRBJ2-5; 9 nucleotides line up with TRBD2. This CDR3 has 14 residues. Germline values: CDR1 SNHLY, CDR2 FYNNEI. Losses at the gene ends were 7 bases for V and 1 base for J; bases not matched to a gene: 4.

The gene calls are TRBV25-1 and TRBJ1-6; D may be TRBD1 (5 bases). This CDR3 is 17 amino acids long. Germline assignment: CDR1 MGHDK and CDR2 SYGVNS. V was shortened by 3 bases and J by 2 bases, with 14 bases between the two germline ends. The CDR3 region has the DNA TGTGCCAGCAGTGACCTGACCGGGGGAGCCTATAATTCACCCCTCCACTTT. It is translated as CASSDLTGGAYNSPLHF.

The chain employs TRBV15 and TRBJ2-3; TRBD2 aligns across 9 bases. From germline, CDR1 is LNHNV and CDR2 YYDKDF (reference sequence). Unmatched junction bases numbered 12, after V lost 3 bases and J lost 5 bases. The CDR3 spans 17 residues. Written as DNA, the CDR3 is TGTGCCACCAGCAGCGCCCCCTTAGCGGGAGTGGGAGATACGCAGTATTTT. It yields the protein CATSSAPLAGVGDTQYF.

The chain recombines TRBV20-1 with TRBJ1-1, with D hard to call. Germline assignment: CDR1 DFQATT and CDR2 SNEGSKA (reference sequence). The CDR3 is 11 amino acids. V was trimmed by 6 bases and J by 0 bases, leaving 5 bases between them. The CDR3 region is CSAPVNTEAFF. Written as DNA, the CDR3 is TGCAGTGCCCCCGTGAACACTGAAGCTTTCTTT.

The chain links TRBV4-1 to TRBJ2-7, with D possibly TRBD2 on 6 matching bases. The V end lost 0 bases, the J end lost 1 base, and 19 bases lay between the germline ends. CDR1 is MGHRA, CDR2 YSYEKL, per germline. The CDR3 length is 18 residues. This chain's CDR3 is CASSQDFREALFSYEQYF. For the CDR3, the DNA is TGCGCCAGCAGCCAAGACTTCAGGGAGGCGCTATTTTCCTACGAGCAGTACTTC.

This clone was picked up one time. V and J are TRBV9 and TRBJ2-2; tentative D call: TRBD2 (6 bases). The CDR3 extends over 16 amino acids. CDR1 and CDR2 from the germline V gene are SGDLS and YYNGEE. V was cut by 1 base and J by 0 bases, with 10 bases left in between. CDR3: CASSVTGEANTGELFF. For the CDR3, the DNA is TGTGCCAGCAGCGTAACGGGGGAGGCGAACACCGGGGAGCTGTTTTTT.